Each of the 29 T cell receptor beta chains below was sequenced from the same sample in a study of blood T cell repertoires in COVID-19. TCRdb's table, derived via immunoSEQ multiplex PCR, lists solely in-frame clones and lacks some. The table has about 220,000 clones, roughly 88% seen once; the top ten hold 2.5%. Source material: PBMCs or T cells enriched from blood (not recorded which). The receptors were gathered from a woman aged 40 to 50 with acute COVID-19.

V and J are TRBV3-1 (or the pseudogene TRBV3-2) and TRBJ2-3, with TRBD1 matching over 8 bases. The length of the CDR3 is 16 residues. Germline loops: CDR1 LGHDT, CDR2 YNNKEL (reference sequence). V gave up 0 bases and J gave up 2 bases; unmatched junction bases: 4. CDR3 amino acids: CASSQDPGQVTDTQYF. CDR3 nucleotide sequence: TGTGCCAGCAGCCAAGACCCGGGACAGGTCACAGATACGCAGTATTTT.

The chain links TRBV7-9 to TRBJ1-2, with D possibly matching TRBD1 (6 bases). CDR3 length equals 12 residues. V lost 5 bases to trimming and J lost 6 bases, with 10 bases between them. CDR1 SEHNR and CDR2 FQNEAQ come from the germline V gene (reference sequence). Written as DNA, the CDR3 is TGTGCCAGCAGCGGGGCAGGGGATGGCTACACCTTC. Amino acid sequence: CASSGAGDGYTF.

The chain uses TRBV5-4 and TRBJ2-3; TRBD1 might be the D (5 bases). Trimming took off 4 bases at V and 3 bases at J, with 12 bases between the two ends. Germline V lookup: CDR1 SGHNT, CDR2 YYREEE (reference sequence). The CDR3 has 14 amino acids. CDR3 coding DNA: TGTGCCAGCAGCAAGTATTCAGGGACAGATACGCAGTATTTT. As protein: CASSKYSGTDTQYF.

This chain links TRBV5-4 with TRBJ1-2, with a weak D call TRBD1 (6 bases). V lost 0 bases, J lost 2 bases, and 8 bases lay in between. The CDR3 runs to 14 residues. Per the germline V gene, CDR1 is SGHNT and CDR2 is YYREEE (reference sequence). The CDR3 here is CASSLGTVNYGYTF. Written as DNA, the CDR3 is TGTGCCAGCAGCTTGGGGACAGTCAACTATGGCTACACCTTC.

This sequence joins TRBV2 and TRBJ2-7; maybe TRBD1 (6 bases). CDR1 SNHLY and CDR2 FYNNEI come from the germline V gene. V was clipped by 7 bases and J by 1 base, with 11 bases between them. The CDR3 consists of 13 residues. The CDR3 region is CASKKDRSYEQYV. CDR3 in DNA: TGTGCCAGCAAGAAGGACAGATCCTACGAGCAGTACGTC.

The CDR3 region has the DNA TGTGCCAGCTCACCCGCGACAGGGGATGGCTACACCTTC. Translation: CASSPATGDGYTF. The chain has TRBV18 and TRBJ1-2; TRBD1 matches at 8 bases. This CDR3 has 13 amino acids. Germline trimming cut 3 bases from V and 6 bases from J; bases unmatched to any gene: 3. Per germline, CDR1 KGHSH and CDR2 LQKENI.

The chain recombines TRBV30 with TRBJ1-4; no clear D gene. The CDR3 totals 13 residues. The germline gives CDR1 GTSNPN, CDR2 SVGIG (reference sequence). Trimming took 1 base from V and 7 from J, leaving 10 bases between them. CDR3 loop: CAWSEDSGEKLFF. For the CDR3, the DNA is TGTGCCTGGAGTGAGGACTCTGGTGAAAAACTGTTTTTT.

The chain has TRBV30 and TRBJ2-3; D remains unclear. Trimming removed 2 bases at V and 10 bases at J, with 10 bases between. The germline V gene has CDR1 GTSNPN and CDR2 SVGIG (reference sequence). This CDR3 comprises 11 residues. CDR3 sequence (DNA): TGTGCCTGGAGTTCCGCGGTAGCGCAGTATTTT. It translates to CAWSSAVAQYF.

The chain is built from TRBV21-1 and TRBJ1-2; the D call TRBD1 from the table was never checked on the DNA. TRBV21-1 is designated a pseudogene. The CDR3 has 13 residues. The CDR3 protein is CASTRGQNYGYTF. For the CDR3, the DNA is TGTGCCAGCACTAGGGGACAGAACTATGGCTACACCTTC.

V gene TRBV15 combines with J gene TRBJ2-3; a possible D gene is TRBD2 (7 bases). Germline CDR1 and CDR2: LNHNV and YYDKDF (reference sequence). The germline V and J ends were trimmed by 2 bases and 5 bases, with 11 bases remaining between them. This CDR3 spans 14 amino acids. The CDR3 DNA reads TGTGCCACCAGCAGACGGGGGGCAGGAGATACGCAGTATTTT. It yields the protein CATSRRGAGDTQYF.

The V and J genes are TRBV11-2 and TRBJ2-1, with 10 bases that match TRBD2. The CDR3 is made up of 15 amino acids. Losses at the gene ends were 3 bases for V and 7 bases for J; bases not matched to a gene: 6. Germline V lookup: CDR1 SGHAT, CDR2 FQNNGV. CDR3 amino acids: CASSFELAGSNEQFF. Written as DNA, the CDR3 is TGTGCCAGCAGCTTTGAACTAGCGGGGAGTAATGAGCAGTTCTTC.

This chain joins TRBV6-5 and TRBJ1-1, with TRBD1 matching over 8 bases. Trimming removed 0 bases from V and 7 bases from J; junction bases left unmatched: 4. The CDR3 totals 14 residues. CDR1 is MNHEY and CDR2 is SVGAGI in the germline V gene. The CDR3 spells CASSYSGQVHEAFF. The CDR3, as DNA: TGTGCCAGCAGTTACTCGGGACAGGTTCATGAAGCTTTCTTT.

The gene calls are TRBV5-1 and TRBJ2-7; 8 bases map to TRBD2. V lost 7 bases and J lost 3; bases outside the gene matches: 12. The germline V gene encodes CDR1 SGHRS and CDR2 YFSETQ. This CDR3 is built from 15 residues. DNA of the CDR3: TGCGCCAGCGGGTGGGACGCTAGCGGGCACTACGAGCAGTACGTC. Translating it yields CASGWDASGHYEQYV.

The chain combines TRBV4-3 with TRBJ2-3; 9 bases align to TRBD1. The CDR3 totals 13 residues. Per germline, CDR1 LGHNA and CDR2 YSLEER. V lost 5 bases, J lost 8 bases, and 5 bases stayed unmatched. As DNA, the CDR3 is TGCGCCAGCAGCAGGGACAGGGCGGGTACGCAGTATTTT. This translates into CASSRDRAGTQYF.

V and J are TRBV9 and TRBJ1-2; D is uncertain. V was clipped by 3 bases and J by 2 bases, with 2 bases between them. From germline, CDR1 is SGDLS and CDR2 YYNGEE. The CDR3 has 11 residues. This CDR3 reads CASSANYGYTF. In DNA, the CDR3 is TGTGCCAGCAGCGCAAACTATGGCTACACCTTC.

The rearrangement uses TRBV9 and TRBJ1-2; D possibly corresponds to TRBD1 (5 bases). The CDR3 length is 17 residues. Germline CDR1 reads SGDLS; CDR2 reads YYNGEE. Trimming removed 0 bases from V and 6 bases from J, with 21 bases in between. The CDR3 sequence: CASSVAPSSNRRDGYTF. The CDR3 DNA follows: TGTGCCAGCAGCGTAGCACCGTCCAGTAACCGCAGGGATGGCTACACCTTC.

This chain links TRBV5-1 with TRBJ2-3; possibly TRBD2 for D (6 bases). The germline gives CDR1 SGHRS, CDR2 YFSETQ. The CDR3 has 15 residues. The ends were cut back, 6 bases at V and 4 bases at J, with 18 bases in the middle. The CDR3, as DNA: TGCGCCAGCAACCGGGGGACTGCATTTCCAGATACGCAGTATTTT. Protein product: CASNRGTAFPDTQYF. Complete variable domain (other parts from reference TRBV5-1 and TRBJ2-3): KAGVTQTPRYLIKTRGQQVTLSCSPISGHRSVSWYQQTPGQGLQFLFEYFSETQRNKGNFPGRFSGRQFSNSRSEMNVSTLELGDSALYLCASNRGTAFPDTQYFGPGTRLTVL.

This sequence joins TRBV5-1 and TRBJ1-1; 7 bases agree with TRBD1. This CDR3 region has 14 residues. Looked up from germline, CDR1 is SGHRS and CDR2 is YFSETQ. After removal of 1 base from V and 4 bases from J, the junction contained 4 bases not matched to a gene. The CDR3 loop reads CASSLNRGGTEAFF. In nucleotides, the CDR3 is TGCGCCAGCAGCTTGAACAGGGGCGGCACTGAAGCTTTCTTT.

The rearrangement links TRBV18 to TRBJ1-1, with 7 bases aligning to TRBD1. The CDR3 consists of 13 residues. CDR1 KGHSH and CDR2 LQKENI come from the germline V gene. V dropped 6 bases and J dropped 3; count of bases not matched to a gene: 4. In DNA, the CDR3 is TGTGCCAGCTCTGCACAGGGGCACACTGAAGCTTTCTTT. The encoded protein is CASSAQGHTEAFF.

The CDR3 protein is CAISGTGVGEETQYF. The CDR3 nucleotides read TGTGCCATCAGTGGGACAGGGGTAGGGGAAGAGACCCAGTACTTC. The gene calls are TRBV10-3 and TRBJ2-5; 9 nucleotides match TRBD1. J lost 3 bases, V lost 4 bases, and 6 bases had no gene match. Germline V gives CDR1 ENHRY, CDR2 SYGVKD. The CDR3 has 15 amino acids.

This chain links TRBV6-5 with TRBJ2-3; 7 nucleotides align to TRBD2. The germline CDR1 and CDR2 sequences are MNHEY and SVGAGI. The CDR3 covers 14 residues. After removal of 2 bases from V and 3 bases from J, the junction contained 2 bases not matched to a gene. CDR3 bases: TGTGCCAGCAGTTACGCGGGAGCAACAGATACGCAGTATTTT. Amino acids: CASSYAGATDTQYF.

The chain couples TRBV4-3 to TRBJ1-3, with 9 bases identical to TRBD1. In germline, CDR1 is LGHNA, CDR2 YSLEER. J lost 3 bases, V lost 3 bases, and 12 bases had no gene match. The CDR3 is 18 residues long. The CDR3 coding sequence is TGCGCCAGCAGCCAGGCCGGGACAGGGAGTAGTGGTGGAAACACCATATATTTT. Residues: CASSQAGTGSSGGNTIYF.

The V gene is TRBV7-9, the J gene TRBJ2-7; D not resolved. There are 12 residues in the CDR3. From germline, CDR1 is SEHNR and CDR2 FQNEAQ (reference sequence). V was trimmed by 5 bases and J by 2 bases, leaving 7 bases between them. DNA for the CDR3: TGTGCCAGCAGCCCCAATGCCTACGAGCAGTACTTC. This codes for CASSPNAYEQYF.

The chain links TRBV3-1 (or the pseudogene TRBV3-2) to TRBJ2-7; 8 positions agree with TRBD2. Germline values: CDR1 LGHDT, CDR2 YNNKEL (reference sequence). The CDR3 consists of 14 residues. Trimming took 4 bases from V and 5 from J; bases not matched to a gene: 7. The CDR3 reads CASSPFWTSHEQYF. The CDR3 DNA reads as TGTGCCAGCAGCCCCTTTTGGACTAGCCACGAGCAGTACTTC.

The J gene is TRBJ1-5, the V gene TRBV18, with 7 positions matching TRBD1. This CDR3 has 14 residues. In germline, CDR1 is KGHSH, CDR2 LQKENI. V trimming: 3 bases; J trimming: 4 bases; junction bases outside the gene matches: 3. The CDR3 sequence: CASSPDRTNQPQHF. For the CDR3, the DNA is TGTGCCAGCTCACCGGACAGGACAAATCAGCCCCAGCATTTT.

This rearrangement joins TRBV6-4 to TRBJ1-6; no reliable D call. This CDR3 has 14 amino acids. CDR1 is MRHNA and CDR2 is SNTAGT in the germline V gene. Trimming stripped 6 bases from V and 7 bases from J, with 13 bases between. The CDR3 loop is CASSISPGNSPLHF. The CDR3 nucleotides are TGTGCCAGCAGCATCAGTCCGGGAAATTCACCCCTCCACTTT.

The chain carries TRBV30 and TRBJ1-2; D perhaps matches TRBD1 (5 bases). Germline CDR1 and CDR2: GTSNPN and SVGIG (reference sequence). Trimming pared 7 bases from V and 4 bases from J, leaving 13 bases between. This CDR3 is built from 12 residues. The CDR3, as DNA: TGTGCCTTGAGCCAGGGTCTCTATGGCTACACCTTC. Protein: CALSQGLYGYTF.

The V call is TRBV3-1 (or the pseudogene TRBV3-2), the J call TRBJ1-3; D remains ambiguous. CDR1 and CDR2 from the germline V gene are LGHDT and YNNKEL (reference sequence). V dropped 3 bases and J dropped 1 base, with 13 bases sitting between them. The CDR3 is 16 amino acids. CDR3 coding DNA: TGTGCCAGCAGCCAGGGTCCATGGACTTCTGGAAACACCATATATTTT. Protein sequence: CASSQGPWTSGNTIYF.

The chain combines TRBV9 with TRBJ2-3; 9 bases match TRBD2. CDR1 SGDLS and CDR2 YYNGEE come from the germline V gene. Losses at the gene ends were 0 bases for V and 0 bases for J; bases not matched to a gene: 11. The CDR3 sequence is 19 residues long. CDR3: CASSVGWSGGLSSTDTQYF. CDR3 coding DNA: TGTGCCAGCAGCGTAGGTTGGAGCGGGGGGCTTTCTAGCACAGATACGCAGTATTTT.